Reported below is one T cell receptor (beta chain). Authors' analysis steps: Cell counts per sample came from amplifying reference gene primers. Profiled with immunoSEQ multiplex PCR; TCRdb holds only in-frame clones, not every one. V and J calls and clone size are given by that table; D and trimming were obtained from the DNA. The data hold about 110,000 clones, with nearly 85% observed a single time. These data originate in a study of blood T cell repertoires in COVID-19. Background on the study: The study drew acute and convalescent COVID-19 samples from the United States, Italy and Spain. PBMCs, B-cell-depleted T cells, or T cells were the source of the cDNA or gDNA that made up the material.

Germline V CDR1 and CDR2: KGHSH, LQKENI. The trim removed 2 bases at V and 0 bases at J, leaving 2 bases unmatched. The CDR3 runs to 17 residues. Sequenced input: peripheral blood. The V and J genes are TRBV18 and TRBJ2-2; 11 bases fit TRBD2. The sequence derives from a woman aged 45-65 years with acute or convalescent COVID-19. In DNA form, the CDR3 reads TGTGCCAGCTCACCAGTGACTAGCGGGGCGAACACCGGGGAGCTGTTTTTT. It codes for CASSPVTSGANTGELFF. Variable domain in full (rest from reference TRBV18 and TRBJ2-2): NAGVMQNPRHLVRRRGQEARLRCSPMKGHSHVYWYRQLPEEGLKFMVYLQKENIIDESGMPKERFSAEFPKEGPSILRIQQVVRGDSAAYFCASSPVTSGANTGELFFGEGSRLTVL.